This T cell receptor beta chain was profiled in a study of cytomegalovirus exposure and HLA in healthy donors. The study's findings and limits: In a later analysis, a missense DCLRE1C variant was linked to TCR beta V- and J-gene trimming. Among the CMV-associated chains, three were confirmed in vitro as specific for CMV antigens. Many donors carried some public TCRs, although rarity characterized most TCR sequences.

Primers included in the PCR were 60 Vbeta and 13 Jbeta primers. Profiled with immunoSEQ multiplex PCR; TCRdb holds only in-frame clones, not every one. The sample shows some 130,000 clones, around three quarters of them seen only once. There are 15 residues in the CDR3. Germline V gene sequence: CDR1 LGHNA, CDR2 YSLEER. V lost 2 bases, J lost 6 bases, and 16 bases lay in between. This clone occurred a few times. Its cognate antigen is unknown. The rearrangement uses TRBV4-3 and TRBJ1-2, with D possibly TRBD1 on 5 matching bases. The receptor's source is a young man in good health and CMV-seronegative. Sequencing was performed on PBMCs. The DNA for the CDR3 is TGCGCCAGCAGCCAAACTAAACGGCAGGGCGATGGCTACACCTTC. It codes for CASSQTKRQGDGYTF.